The clone carrying this T cell receptor beta chain was observed at least ten times. The antigen remains unidentified. This record belongs to a study of human T cells and chemical hapten exposure. As the library was built, unique molecular identifiers were attached to individual cDNA molecules. As originally analysed: Samples had a median of around 100,000 TCRs, ranging roughly 20,000 to 690,600. TCRdb called the RACE reads again in MiXCR, with one record for every CDR3 protein. The authors' filters were not applied to this entry. The sample holds more than 80,000 distinct CDR3 sequences, around 9.3% seen once. Study-wide results and limits: Each of the donors had alopecia, so their immune responses may not resemble those of healthy people.

Time point meaning: patch test 2, 6 weeks after DPC sensitization. Documented treatment: therapeutic diphenylcyclopropenone sensitization with weekly scalp DPC. The TCR originated in a woman aged 50 to 60 with alopecia areata. Some clones in this sample may be carry-over from other donors' samples. Sequencing used whole blood, obtained in connection with sensitization to the hapten diphenylcyclopropenone (DPC).

This chain's CDR3 is CASRRDDSVHEQYF. CDR3 nucleotides: TGTGCCAGCCGAAGGGATGACAGCGTTCACGAGCAGTACTTC. The V call is TRBV12-3 or TRBV12-4, the J call TRBJ2-7, with D perhaps matching TRBD1 (5 bases). With 8 bases removed from V and 5 bases from J, the gap between germline ends came to 19 bases. The length of the CDR3 is 14 residues.